These 8 T cell receptor beta chains came from one sample sequenced in a study of blood T cell repertoires in COVID-19. The protocol was immunoSEQ multiplex PCR, while the TCRdb copy is restricted to in-frame clones and leaves out a portion. The data show 150,000 or so clones, with 84% seen just once and about 8% held by the top ten. Sample: PBMCs or T cells enriched from blood (not recorded which). All receptors derive from a woman aged 50 to 60 who had recovered from COVID-19.

The gene calls are TRBV5-4 and TRBJ1-1, with 7 bases aligning to TRBD1. The CDR3 extends over 14 amino acids. Trimming at V came to 4 bases and at J to 3 bases, leaving 6 bases not matched to a gene. The germline V gene has CDR1 SGHNT and CDR2 YYREEE (reference sequence). The CDR3 sequence is CASSPEQGDTEAFF. DNA of the CDR3: TGTGCCAGCAGCCCCGAGCAGGGGGACACTGAAGCTTTCTTT. Full variable domain (remainder filled in from reference TRBV5-4 and TRBJ1-1): ETGVTQSPTHLIKTRGQQVTLRCSSQSGHNTVSWYQQALGQGPQFIFQYYREEENGRGNFPPRFSGLQFPNYSSELNVNALELDDSALYLCASSPEQGDTEAFFGQGTRLTVV.

The chain employs TRBV5-8 and TRBJ2-1; 14 bases match TRBD2. Unmatched junction bases numbered 3, after V lost 2 bases and J lost 5 bases. The germline V gene has CDR1 SGHTS and CDR2 YDEGEE. CDR3 length equals 16 residues. Here the CDR3 reads CASSFGLAGGDNEQFF. In DNA, the CDR3 is TGTGCCAGCAGCTTCGGACTAGCGGGAGGTGACAATGAGCAGTTCTTC. The full variable domain, completed using reference TRBV5-8 and TRBJ2-1, is EAGVTQSPTHLIKTRGQQATLRCSPISGHTSVYWYQQALGLGLQFLLWYDEGEERNRGNFPPRFSGRQFPNYSSELNVNALELEDSALYLCASSFGLAGGDNEQFFGPGTRLTVL.

J is TRBJ2-3 and V is TRBV20-1; D is ambiguous. CDR3 length equals 13 residues. Germline CDR1 reads DFQATT; CDR2 reads SNEGSKA (reference sequence). The V end was cut by 3 bases, the J end by 4 bases, with 11 bases between. CDR3 coding DNA: TGCAGTGCTAGTGGCGTAGCAGCAGATACGCAGTATTTT. Its protein product is CSASGVAADTQYF.

This chain joins TRBV5-1 and TRBJ1-4; weak D call: TRBD1 (5 bases). Germline CDR1 is SGHRS and CDR2 is YFSETQ. This CDR3 has 14 residues. V was pared by 2 bases and J by 6 bases, with 11 bases between. The CDR3 spells CASSLGRADEKLFF. The CDR3 nucleotides are TGCGCCAGCAGCTTAGGCAGGGCGGATGAAAAACTGTTTTTT.

The rearrangement links TRBV18 to TRBJ1-2; perhaps TRBD1 as D (5 bases). Deletions cut 3 bases from V and 6 bases from J, with 11 bases between. CDR3 length: 13 residues. CDR1 and CDR2 (germline): KGHSH, LQKENI. The CDR3 nucleotides are TGTGCCAGCTCACCGAGACAGATCCATGGCTACACCTTC. Amino acids: CASSPRQIHGYTF.

The sample holds a few counts of this clone. This chain links TRBV11-3 with TRBJ1-2; D might be TRBD1 (6 bases). From germline, CDR1 is SGHNT and CDR2 YENEEA. V shed 4 bases and J shed 13 bases, with 13 bases lying between them. CDR3 length equals 11 residues. In DNA, the CDR3 is TGTGCCAGCAGCTCCCCCCAGGGGAGCACCTTC. Protein: CASSSPQGSTF.

This clone was observed once. The chain employs TRBV19 and TRBJ2-2, with 9 bases matching TRBD1. Germline V gene data show CDR1 as LNHDA and CDR2 as SQIVND (reference sequence). V lost 3 bases to trimming and J lost 7 bases; unmatched junction nucleotides: 9. This CDR3 is 16 amino acids long. The CDR3 DNA reads TGTGCCAGTAGTATCCCTAACAGGGGGCGGATCGGGGAGCTGTTTTTT. As protein: CASSIPNRGRIGELFF. Filled out from reference TRBV19 and TRBJ2-2, the complete variable domain reads DGGITQSPKYLFRKEGQNVTLSCEQNLNHDAMYWYRQDPGQGLRLIYYSQIVNDFQKGDIAEGYSVSREKKESFPLTVTSAQKNPTAFYLCASSIPNRGRIGELFFGEGSRLTVL.

This chain uses TRBV18 with TRBJ1-2; TRBD1 matches at 9 bases. Germline V CDR1 and CDR2: KGHSH, LQKENI. This CDR3 has 18 residues. V lost 3 bases, J lost 0 bases, and 11 bases stayed unmatched. The DNA for the CDR3 is TGTGCCAGCTCACCGACCGTGGGACAGGGCGCCTCTAACTATGGCTACACCTTC. It encodes CASSPTVGQGASNYGYTF.